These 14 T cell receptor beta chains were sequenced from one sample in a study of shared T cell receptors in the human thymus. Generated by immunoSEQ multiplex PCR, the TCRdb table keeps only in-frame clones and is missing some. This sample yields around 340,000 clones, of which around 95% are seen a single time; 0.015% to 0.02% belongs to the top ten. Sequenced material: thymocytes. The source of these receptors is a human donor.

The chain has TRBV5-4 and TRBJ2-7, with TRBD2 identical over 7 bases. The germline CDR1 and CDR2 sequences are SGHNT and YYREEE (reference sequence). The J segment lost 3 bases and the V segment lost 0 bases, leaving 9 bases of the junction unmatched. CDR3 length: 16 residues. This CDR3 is CASSLGYGLEDYEQYF. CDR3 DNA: TGTGCCAGCAGCTTGGGATACGGACTAGAGGACTACGAGCAGTACTTC.

CDR3 nucleotide sequence: TGTGCCAGCAGCTTGGTCGCAGACATTCAGTACTTC. Protein sequence: CASSLVADIQYF. This chain joins TRBV5-6 and TRBJ2-4; D is unclear. CDR3 length: 12 residues. The V and J ends lost 0 bases and 8 bases respectively, with 6 bases between them. Germline CDR1 SGHDT, CDR2 YYEEEE.

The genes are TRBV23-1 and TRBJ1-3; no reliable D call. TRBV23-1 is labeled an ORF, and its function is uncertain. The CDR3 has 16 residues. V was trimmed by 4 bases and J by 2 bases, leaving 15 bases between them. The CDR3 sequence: CASSRAPHGPGNTIYF. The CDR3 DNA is TGCGCCAGCAGTCGCGCTCCTCATGGGCCTGGAAACACCATATATTTT.

Here the CDR3 DNA reads TGTGCCAGCAGCTTGGGAGGGGACAGGGGGTTTCATCAGCCCCAGCATTTT. Translating it yields CASSLGGDRGFHQPQHF. The chain has TRBV5-5 and TRBJ1-5; 11 nucleotides agree with TRBD1. J was trimmed by 5 bases and V by 0 bases; bases with no gene match: 7. Germline CDR1 reads SGHKS; CDR2 reads YYEKEE (reference sequence). CDR3 size: 17 residues.

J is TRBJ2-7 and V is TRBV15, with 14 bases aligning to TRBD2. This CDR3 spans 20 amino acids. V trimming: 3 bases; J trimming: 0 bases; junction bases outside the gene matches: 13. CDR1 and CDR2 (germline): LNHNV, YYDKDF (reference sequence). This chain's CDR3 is CATSSPGHGTSGGSSYEQYF. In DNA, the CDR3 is TGTGCCACCAGCAGCCCCGGACACGGGACTAGCGGGGGAAGCTCCTACGAGCAGTACTTC.

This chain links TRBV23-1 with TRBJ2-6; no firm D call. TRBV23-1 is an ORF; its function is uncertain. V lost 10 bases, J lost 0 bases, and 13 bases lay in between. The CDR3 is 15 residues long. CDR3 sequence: CAILPRSSGANVLTF. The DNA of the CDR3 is TGCGCCATCCTTCCTAGGAGCTCTGGGGCCAACGTCCTGACTTTC.

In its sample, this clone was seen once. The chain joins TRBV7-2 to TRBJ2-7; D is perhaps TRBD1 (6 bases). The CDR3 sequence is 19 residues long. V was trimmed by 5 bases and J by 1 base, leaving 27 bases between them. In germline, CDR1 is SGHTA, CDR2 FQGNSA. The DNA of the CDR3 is TGTGCCAGCAGCCCCCGTGGGGGCATGGGGGTGCCCCCATCCTACGAGCAGTACTTC. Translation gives CASSPRGGMGVPPSYEQYF.

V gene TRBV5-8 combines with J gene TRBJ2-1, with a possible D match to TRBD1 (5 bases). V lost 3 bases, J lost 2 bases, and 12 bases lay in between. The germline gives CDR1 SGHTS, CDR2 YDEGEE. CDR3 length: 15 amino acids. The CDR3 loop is CASSCRVRAYNEQFF. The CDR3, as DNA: TGTGCCAGCAGCTGCAGGGTTAGGGCCTACAATGAGCAGTTCTTC.

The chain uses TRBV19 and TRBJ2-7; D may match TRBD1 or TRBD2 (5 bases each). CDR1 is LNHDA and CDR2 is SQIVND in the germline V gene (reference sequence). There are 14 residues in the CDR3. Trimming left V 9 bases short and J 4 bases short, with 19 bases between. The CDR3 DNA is TGTGCCAGCCACCCTCGAGGGACCTTATACGAGCAGTACTTC. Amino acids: CASHPRGTLYEQYF.

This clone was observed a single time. This chain's CDR3 is CASSRDPGTYPPHEQYF. CDR3 coding DNA: TGTGCCAGCAGTCGCGACCCGGGGACTTACCCCCCCCACGAGCAGTACTTC. The chain carries TRBV27 and TRBJ2-7; weak D call: TRBD2 (6 bases). The CDR3 covers 17 residues. The germline CDR1 and CDR2 sequences are MNHEY and SMNVEV (reference sequence). The germline V and J ends were trimmed by 5 bases and 5 bases, with 25 bases remaining between them.

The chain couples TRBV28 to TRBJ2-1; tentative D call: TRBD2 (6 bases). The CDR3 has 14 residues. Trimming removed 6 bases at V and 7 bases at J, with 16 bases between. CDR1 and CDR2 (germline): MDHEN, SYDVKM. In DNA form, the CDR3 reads TGTGCCAGCAGCTCCCGGGGGAAGAGGAATGAGCAGTTCTTC. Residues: CASSSRGKRNEQFF.

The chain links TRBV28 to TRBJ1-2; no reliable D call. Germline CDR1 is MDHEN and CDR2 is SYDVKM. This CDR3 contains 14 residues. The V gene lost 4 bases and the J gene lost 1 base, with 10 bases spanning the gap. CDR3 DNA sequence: TGTGCCAGCAGTTCTAAGTTCATTAACTATGGCTACACCTTC. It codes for CASSSKFINYGYTF.

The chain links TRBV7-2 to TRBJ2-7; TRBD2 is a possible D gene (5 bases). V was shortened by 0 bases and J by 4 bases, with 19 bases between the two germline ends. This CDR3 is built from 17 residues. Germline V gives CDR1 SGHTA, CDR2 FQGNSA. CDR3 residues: CASSLAPDCWAPYEQYF. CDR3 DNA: TGTGCCAGCAGCTTAGCTCCGGACTGCTGGGCCCCTTACGAGCAGTACTTC.

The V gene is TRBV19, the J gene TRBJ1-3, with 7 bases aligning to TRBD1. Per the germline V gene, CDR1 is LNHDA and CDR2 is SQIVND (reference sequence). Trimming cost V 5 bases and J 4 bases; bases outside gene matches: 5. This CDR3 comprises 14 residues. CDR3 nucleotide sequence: TGTGCCAGTAGTCCGACAGGGAACGGAAACACCATATATTTT. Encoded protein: CASSPTGNGNTIYF. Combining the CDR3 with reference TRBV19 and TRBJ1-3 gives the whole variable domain DGGITQSPKYLFRKEGQNVTLSCEQNLNHDAMYWYRQDPGQGLRLIYYSQIVNDFQKGDIAEGYSVSREKKESFPLTVTSAQKNPTAFYLCASSPTGNGNTIYFGEGSWLTVV.